This T cell receptor (beta chain) is from a study of T cells in Graves' hyperthyroidism and ophthalmopathy. At the level of the study: The blood sample was taken at first diagnosis, before treatment began.

Study-level points and caveats: Ophthalmopathy was identified by the model a median approximately 6.9 months ahead of onset.

RNA transcripts provided the source from which TCR beta CDR3 regions were amplified. First-round RT-PCR with HTBI primers amplified the TCR CDR3 region. One entry per CDR3 protein, called by TCRdb with MiXCR from the multiplex PCR reads. The repertoire holds under 200,000 distinct CDR3 sequences, with about a tenth as singletons. Per the germline V gene, CDR1 is SGHTA and CDR2 is FQGNSA. The ends were cut back, 5 bases at V and 4 bases at J, with 14 bases in the middle. The CDR3 is 15 residues long. Diagnoses used clinical symptoms, serum thyroxine and TRAb, thyroid ultrasound and orbital computed tomography. At first hyperthyroidism diagnosis, before any ophthalmopathy symptoms, the blood sample was collected. This clonotype was detected ten times or more. What it recognizes is unknown.

The sequencing sample was made of blood. This chain links TRBV7-2 with TRBJ2-2; D ambiguous. This TCR was recovered from a woman under 30 with Graves' hyperthyroidism that later progressed to Graves' ophthalmopathy. This CDR3 reads CASSPLGLGTGELFF. The CDR3 nucleotides are TGTGCCAGCAGCCCCCTTGGATTGGGCACCGGGGAGCTGTTTTTT.